A single count supports the clone carrying this T cell receptor (beta chain). The antigen remains undetermined. This record comes from a study of CD8 T cells in Susac syndrome. Study results and caveats: The CD4+ T cell repertoires, which came from Susac syndrome patients, showed no sign of clonal expansion.

Random hexamers served to reverse transcribe roughly 0.5 to 1 ug RNA. The method of amplification for TCR beta CDR3 was immunoSEQ multiplex PCR, covering 54 Vbeta and 13 Jbeta. TCRdb used MiXCR to reprocess the immunoSEQ multiplex PCR reads, holding one entry per CDR3 protein. The table records over 150,000 distinct CDR3 sequences, approximately 95% of them present only once. V lost 3 bases to trimming and J lost 7 bases, with 11 bases between them. This CDR3 has 13 residues. Per germline, CDR1 KGHDR and CDR2 SFDVKD. The sequenced sample consisted of CD4+ T cells from PBMCs. This clonotype was obtained from a human donor with Susac syndrome. The chain is built from TRBV24-1 and TRBJ1-1, with a tentative D call TRBD1 (6 bases). The CDR3 is CATSDPGQHEAFF. Written as DNA, the CDR3 is TGTGCCACCAGTGATCCCGGACAGCATGAAGCTTTCTTT.